This T cell receptor (beta chain) was captured by sequencing in a study of control samples from healthy donors and cancer patients. Assay used: immunoSEQ multiplex PCR; TCRdb lists only in-frame clones, some missing. The table shows around 7,400 clones, with 82% occurring only once. The sequencing sample was made of PBMCs. These receptor sequences come from an older man with lung cancer.

The rearrangement links TRBV21-1 to TRBJ1-2; no DNA check was done on the table's D call, TRBD1. TRBV21-1 is listed as a pseudogene. The CDR3 has 15 amino acids. The CDR3 nucleotides are TGTGCCAGCAGCACCCGGGACAGGGGATTCTATGGCTACACCTTC. This encodes CASSTRDRGFYGYTF.